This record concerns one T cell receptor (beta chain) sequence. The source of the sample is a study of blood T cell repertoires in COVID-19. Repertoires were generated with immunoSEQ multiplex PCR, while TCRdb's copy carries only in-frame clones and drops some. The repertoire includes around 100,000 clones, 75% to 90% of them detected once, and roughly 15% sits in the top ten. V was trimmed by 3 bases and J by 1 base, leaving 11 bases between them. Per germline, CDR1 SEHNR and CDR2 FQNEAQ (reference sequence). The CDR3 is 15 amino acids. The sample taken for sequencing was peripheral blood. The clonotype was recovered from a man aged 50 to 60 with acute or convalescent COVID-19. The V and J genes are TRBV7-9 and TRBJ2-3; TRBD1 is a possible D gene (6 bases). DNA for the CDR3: TGTGCCAGCAGCTTTCAACAGGGTGGCACAGATACGCAGTATTTT. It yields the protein CASSFQQGGTDTQYF.